These 16 T cell receptor beta chains were all obtained from the same sample, sequenced in a study of cytomegalovirus exposure and HLA in healthy donors. PCR primers comprised 60 Vbeta and 13 Jbeta primers. Some clones are missing from TCRdb's copy, which holds only in-frame ones; the method was immunoSEQ multiplex PCR. The sample contains about 140,000 clones, around 90% of which appear only once. Sequencing input: PBMCs. These receptors originate from a woman between 40 and 50 years old in good health and CMV-seronegative.

This clone was seen more than once but under ten times. The rearrangement joins TRBV11-2 to TRBJ2-1, with 7 bases that match TRBD1. Germline CDR1 is SGHAT and CDR2 is FQNNGV. The CDR3 consists of 16 residues. V lost 5 bases to trimming and J lost 8 bases; unmatched junction nucleotides: 15. The DNA for the CDR3 is TGTGCCAGCAGCCCCACGACCGGGACAGTCGTCTATGAGCAGTTCTTC. Amino acids: CASSPTTGTVVYEQFF.

The J gene is TRBJ2-3, the V gene TRBV4-1; 8 nucleotides align to TRBD2. The CDR3 extends over 18 amino acids. Germline trimming cut 3 bases from V and 1 base from J; bases unmatched to any gene: 12. Looked up from germline, CDR1 is MGHRA and CDR2 is YSYEKL. CDR3 protein: CASSHSPKTSARTDTQYF. CDR3 nucleotides: TGCGCCAGCAGCCATAGCCCCAAGACTAGCGCTCGCACAGATACGCAGTATTTT.

The gene calls are TRBV19 and TRBJ2-7, with D maybe TRBD1 (5 bases). The CDR3 consists of 13 residues. CDR1 and CDR2 from the germline V gene are LNHDA and SQIVND (reference sequence). The germline V and J ends were trimmed by 2 bases and 6 bases, with 11 bases remaining between them. CDR3 amino acids: CASSIRQGREQYF. CDR3 bases: TGTGCCAGTAGTATACGTCAGGGTCGCGAGCAGTACTTC.

V is TRBV25-1 and J is TRBJ2-1; 7 nucleotides match TRBD2. V gave up 1 base and J gave up 9 bases; unmatched junction bases: 3. The CDR3 runs 13 residues. Germline V gene sequence: CDR1 MGHDK, CDR2 SYGVNS. This CDR3 is CASSESRGGEQFF. CDR3 sequence (DNA): TGTGCCAGCAGTGAATCGCGCGGGGGTGAGCAGTTCTTC.

CDR3 amino acids: CASDRDRSYYEQYF. DNA of the CDR3: TGTGCCAGCGACCGGGACAGGTCTTATTACGAGCAGTACTTC. The chain has TRBV2 and TRBJ2-7, with TRBD1 matching 8 bases. From germline, CDR1 is SNHLY and CDR2 FYNNEI. The CDR3 is 14 residues long. V was pared by 8 bases and J by 4 bases, with 10 bases of the junction left unmatched.

This clone came up once. This chain connects TRBV29-1 to TRBJ1-2; D not resolved. The CDR3 extends over 18 amino acids. Trimming stripped 2 bases from V and 0 bases from J, with 22 bases between. Germline CDR1 SQVTM, CDR2 ANQGSEA. The CDR3 DNA follows: TGCAGCGTTGAACAACTCGCTGAGCAACCCATCACTAACTATGGCTACACCTTC. Translating it yields CSVEQLAEQPITNYGYTF.

On this clone: An end of the junction does not agree with germline; a read error may underlie this. This chain connects TRBV7-9 to TRBJ2-7; 7 bases fit TRBD1. Germline V gene sequence: CDR1 SEHNR, CDR2 FQNEAQ (reference sequence). This CDR3 spans 12 amino acids. The chain's CDR3 is CSSSRGSSEQYF. The DNA for the CDR3 is TGTTCCAGCAGCAGGGGGAGTTCCGAGCAGTACTTC.

The CDR3 nucleotides read TGTGCCAGCAGTACCTTAGGGGATAGCACTGAAGCTTTCTTT. Amino acids: CASSTLGDSTEAFF. The gene calls are TRBV6-6 and TRBJ1-1; TRBD1 might be the D (5 bases). Trimming stripped 5 bases from V and 4 bases from J, with 14 bases between. CDR1 is MNHNY, CDR2 SVGAGI, per germline (reference sequence). This CDR3 comprises 14 residues.

The rearrangement links TRBV28 to TRBJ1-5; a possible D gene is TRBD1 (6 bases). V shed 7 bases and J shed 6 bases, with 13 bases lying between them. Germline lookup yields CDR1 MDHEN and CDR2 SYDVKM. The CDR3 spans 13 residues. The CDR3 reads CASNTGLGQPQHF. In DNA, the CDR3 is TGTGCCAGCAATACAGGGTTGGGTCAGCCCCAGCATTTT.

The V and J genes are TRBV1 and TRBJ2-7; the table's TRBD2 call for D was not verified on the DNA. TRBV1 has pseudogene status. CDR3 size: 16 residues. In nucleotides, the CDR3 is TGCACCAACTCGGGAACCCCCAGCGGGAGGGCTTACGAGCAGTACTTC. It specifies CTNSGTPSGRAYEQYF.

This clone showed up just once. The V and J genes are TRBV28 and TRBJ1-5; a weak D match, TRBD1 (6 bases). This CDR3 comprises 16 residues. V shed 1 base and J shed 4 bases, with 14 bases lying between them. Germline loops: CDR1 MDHEN, CDR2 SYDVKM. The CDR3 bases are TGTGCCAGCAGTTTATCCCCGGGGAGGGGGAATCAGCCCCAGCATTTT. This codes for CASSLSPGRGNQPQHF.

The chain employs TRBV5-5 and TRBJ2-5; 14 bases are a match to TRBD2. The CDR3 has 16 amino acids. Germline lookup yields CDR1 SGHKS and CDR2 YYEKEE (reference sequence). The trim removed 4 bases at V and 4 bases at J, leaving 6 bases unmatched. The CDR3 loop is CASSPGTSGSGETQYF. For the CDR3, the DNA is TGTGCCAGCAGCCCCGGGACTAGCGGGAGCGGAGAGACCCAGTACTTC. The complete variable domain, with remaining parts taken from reference TRBV5-5 and TRBJ2-5, reads DAGVTQSPTHLIKTRGQQVTLRCSPISGHKSVSWYQQVLGQGPQFIFQYYEKEERGRGNFPDRFSARQFPNYSSELNVNALLLGDSALYLCASSPGTSGSGETQYFGPGTRLLVL.

The gene calls are TRBV4-2 and TRBJ1-3, with D unresolved. The CDR3 runs 15 residues. The V end was cut by 1 base, the J end by 4 bases, with 11 bases between. From germline, CDR1 is LGHNA and CDR2 YNFKEQ. The CDR3 nucleotides are TGTGCCAGCAGCCAAGTGGGAGCGGGCGGAAACACCATATATTTT. Translating gives CASSQVGAGGNTIYF.

For the CDR3, the DNA is TGTGCCAGCTCACCTCTAAGCGGGAGTACCTACAATGAGCAGTTCTTC. Protein: CASSPLSGSTYNEQFF. The J gene is TRBJ2-1, the V gene TRBV18; 8 positions agree with TRBD2. Germline V CDR1 and CDR2: KGHSH, LQKENI. The CDR3 is made up of 16 amino acids. V was pared by 3 bases and J by 2 bases, with 6 bases of the junction left unmatched. The full variable domain, in which reference TRBV18 and TRBJ2-1 provide the parts outside the CDR3, is NAGVMQNPRHLVRRRGQEARLRCSPMKGHSHVYWYRQLPEEGLKFMVYLQKENIIDESGMPKERFSAEFPKEGPSILRIQQVVRGDSAAYFCASSPLSGSTYNEQFFGPGTRLTVL.

The chain has TRBV29-1 and TRBJ1-4, with 9 bases identical to TRBD1. The CDR3 length is 13 residues. Trimming at V came to 5 bases and at J to 7 bases, leaving 5 bases not matched to a gene. Germline CDR1 SQVTM, CDR2 ANQGSEA. The CDR3, as DNA: TGCAGCGTTTCGCACAGGGGGCTTGAAAAACTGTTTTTT. Amino acid sequence: CSVSHRGLEKLFF.

The table lists this clone with a count of one. The genes are TRBV5-1 and TRBJ2-7, with 7 bases lining up with TRBD2. This CDR3 contains 15 residues. The ends lost 5 bases at V and 1 base at J; junction bases unmatched: 9. Per germline, CDR1 SGHRS and CDR2 YFSETQ. As DNA, the CDR3 is TGCGCCAGCAGTTACCAAGGACTAGAATCCTACGAGCAGTACTTC. Translated: CASSYQGLESYEQYF.